This TCR beta chain was observed in a study of T cell responses to AZD1222 COVID-19 vaccine. About the research overall: Second doses were pooled across both intervals (about 4 or about 12 weeks).

About this clone itself: Antigen: not known.

Study conclusions and caveats: At baseline, seropositivity was found in only six or seven AZD1222 recipients. Samples come after the peak T cell response, not at day 14.

TCRdb keeps only in-frame clones here, not all; method: immunoSEQ multiplex PCR. The sample consists of more than 100,000 clones, approximately 90% of them appearing once. The CDR3 covers 15 residues. The germline V gene has CDR1 ENHRY and CDR2 SYGVKD. With V trimmed by 2 bases and J by 7 bases, 10 bases remained unmatched. The chain recombines TRBV10-3 with TRBJ2-7; 8 bases line up with TRBD2. The sequences come from peripheral blood, collected on day 0 of AZD1222 vaccination. The TCR comes from an adult in good health. CDR3 sequence reads: CAISEELADVGEQYF. The CDR3 nucleotides read TGTGCCATCAGTGAGGAACTAGCGGATGTAGGAGAGCAGTACTTC.